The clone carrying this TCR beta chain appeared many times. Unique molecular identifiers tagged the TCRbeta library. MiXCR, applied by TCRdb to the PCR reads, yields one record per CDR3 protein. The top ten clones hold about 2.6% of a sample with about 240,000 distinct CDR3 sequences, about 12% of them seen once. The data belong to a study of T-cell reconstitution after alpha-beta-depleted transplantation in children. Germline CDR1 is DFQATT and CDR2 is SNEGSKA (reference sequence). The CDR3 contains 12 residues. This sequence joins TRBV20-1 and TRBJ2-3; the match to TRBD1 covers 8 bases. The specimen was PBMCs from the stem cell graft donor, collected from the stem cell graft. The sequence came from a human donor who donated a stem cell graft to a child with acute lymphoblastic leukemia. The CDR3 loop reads CGTGYSTDTQYF. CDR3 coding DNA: TGCGGGACAGGTTATTCCACAGATACGCAGTATTTT.